A single sample gave rise to the 27 T cell receptor beta chains below, sequenced in a study of T cell repertoires in cytomegalovirus infection. TCRdb re-derived calls from the reads in MiXCR, one entry per CDR3 protein. The data show some 150,000 distinct CDR3 sequences, roughly 32% seen once. Antigens for these TCRs are unknown. The material was CD8+ T cells from cultured PBMCs, obtained from culture after CMV antigen stimulation. All receptors derive from a human donor in good health (CMV status not recorded). Some clones in this sample may be carry-over from other donors' samples.

The sample holds a few counts of this clonotype. This chain connects TRBV12-3 or TRBV12-4 to TRBJ2-7; D is perhaps TRBD1 (5 bases). This CDR3 is built from 14 residues. Deletions cut 5 bases from V and 1 base from J, with 12 bases between. The CDR3 coding sequence is TGTGCCAGCAGTCTAGACAGTTCTTCCTACGAGCAGTACTTC. It codes for CASSLDSSSYEQYF.

The chain's CDR3 is CASSRDPGNQPQHF. DNA of the CDR3: TGTGCCAGCAGCCGAGACCCTGGGAATCAGCCCCAGCATTTT. This chain uses TRBV7-2 with TRBJ1-5; D not resolved. The V gene lost 5 bases and the J gene lost 4 bases, with 12 bases spanning the gap. The CDR3 consists of 14 residues. Germline V lookup: CDR1 SGHTA, CDR2 FQGNSA. Drawing the rest from reference TRBV7-2 and TRBJ1-5, the complete variable domain is GAGVSQSPSNKVTEKGKDVELRCDPISGHTALYWYRQSLGQGLEFLIYFQGNSAPDKSGLPSDRFSAERTGGSVSTLTIQRTQQEDSAVYLCASSRDPGNQPQHFGDGTRLSIL.

As for this clonotype: This sequence may be a read error, since a much larger clone differs from it by one base. CDR3 nucleotides: TGTGCCAGCAGCTTAGCGGGGGACTCCCACTACGAGCAGTACTTC. Encoded protein: CASSLAGDSHYEQYF. The rearrangement joins TRBV7-6 to TRBJ2-7; D might be TRBD2 (6 bases). From germline, CDR1 is SGHVS and CDR2 FNYEAQ. The germline V and J ends were trimmed by 0 bases and 3 bases, with 12 bases remaining between them. There are 15 residues in the CDR3.

This clonotype has only a few counts. CDR3 nucleotide sequence: TGTGCCAGCAGGGCGACAGCTAGCAATCAGCCCCAGCATTTT. Protein sequence: CASRATASNQPQHF. The genes are TRBV2 and TRBJ1-5; the D gene is possibly TRBD1 (5 bases). The CDR3 contains 14 residues. Germline loops: CDR1 SNHLY, CDR2 FYNNEI. The ends were cut back, 6 bases at V and 0 bases at J, with 9 bases in the middle.

This chain connects TRBV24-1 to TRBJ2-1; 11 bases are shared with TRBD2. The CDR3 contains 16 residues. Germline-derived CDR1 and CDR2 are KGHDR and SFDVKD. The junction had 5 bases not matched to a gene; V was cut back by 4 bases and J by 4 bases. In DNA, the CDR3 is TGTGCCACCAGTGAAACTAGCGGGGGCCCTTACAATGAGCAGTTCTTC. Protein product: CATSETSGGPYNEQFF.

This clonotype has only a few counts. The genes are TRBV7-8 and TRBJ1-1; D unclear. The CDR3 sequence is 10 residues long. Germline V gene data show CDR1 as SGHVS and CDR2 as FQNEAQ. The ends were cut back, 5 bases at V and 9 bases at J, with 7 bases in the middle. This chain's CDR3 is CASSPRKAFF. The DNA for the CDR3 is TGTGCCAGCAGCCCCCGTAAAGCTTTCTTT.

This clonotype was counted between two and nine times. The rearrangement uses TRBV7-2 and TRBJ1-5; 9 nucleotides match TRBD1. Germline V gene lookup returns CDR1 SGHTA and CDR2 FQGNSA. The ends lost 5 bases at V and 7 bases at J; junction bases unmatched: 9. This CDR3 region has 15 residues. CDR3 residues: CASSIPGQGRQPQHF. The CDR3 bases are TGTGCCAGCAGCATACCGGGACAGGGTCGCCAGCCCCAGCATTTT.

This clonotype was detected a few times. The V and J genes are TRBV7-8 and TRBJ2-7; a weak D match, TRBD1 (5 bases). The CDR3 has 14 amino acids. V was pared by 1 base and J by 4 bases, with 11 bases between. Germline V gene data show CDR1 as SGHVS and CDR2 as FQNEAQ. CDR3 residues: CASSLESREYEQYF. The CDR3 nucleotides are TGTGCCAGCAGCTTAGAGAGCAGGGAATACGAGCAGTACTTC. Drawing the rest from reference TRBV7-8 and TRBJ2-7, the complete variable domain is GAGVSQSPRYKVAKRGQDVALRCDPISGHVSLFWYQQALGQGPEFLTYFQNEAQLDKSGLPSDRFFAERPEGSVSTLKIQRTQQEDSAVYLCASSLESREYEQYFGPGTRLTVT.

There are a few counts of this clonotype. The rearrangement joins TRBV7-7 to TRBJ1-3; D not certain. V lost 5 bases to trimming and J lost 3 bases, with 11 bases between them. The CDR3 loop spans 14 amino acids. Germline values: CDR1 SSHAT, CDR2 FNYEAQ (reference sequence). The CDR3 protein is CASSAELGGNTIYF. The CDR3 region has the DNA TGTGCCAGCAGCGCCGAATTAGGTGGAAACACCATATATTTT. The variable domain in full, completed from reference TRBV7-7 and TRBJ1-3, reads GAGVSQSPRYKVTKRGQDVTLRCDPISSHATLYWYQQALGQGPEFLTYFNYEAQPDKSGLPSDRFSAERPEGSISTLTIQRTEQRDSAMYRCASSAELGGNTIYFGEGSWLTVV.

This clonotype was seen repeatedly, ten times or more. The chain has TRBV12-3 or TRBV12-4 and TRBJ1-2; D is unclear. Deletions cut 1 base from V and 5 bases from J, with 14 bases between. This CDR3 is 15 amino acids long. CDR3 bases: TGTGCCAGCAGTTTAGTACTCGGCAGCAAGTATGGCTACACCTTC. Amino acid sequence: CASSLVLGSKYGYTF.

This clonotype was detected ten times or more. J is TRBJ2-1 and V is TRBV27; D gene unclear. V gave up 1 base and J gave up 5 bases, with 6 bases separating them. Germline assignment: CDR1 MNHEY and CDR2 SMNVEV (reference sequence). The length of the CDR3 is 13 residues. In DNA, the CDR3 is TGTGCCAGCAGTTTATGGGCCAACAATGAGCAGTTCTTC. It specifies CASSLWANNEQFF.

This clonotype has only one observation. The rearrangement links TRBV7-3 to TRBJ1-1, with D unclear. The CDR3 contains 15 residues. Looked up from germline, CDR1 is SGHTA and CDR2 is FQGTGA. Trimming left V 4 bases short and J 4 bases short, with 16 bases between. The CDR3 coding sequence is TGTGCCAGCAGCTCGACAAGGTTGCGGATCACTGAAGCTTTCTTT. It encodes CASSSTRLRITEAFF.

The chain recombines TRBV2 with TRBJ1-5, with a tentative D call TRBD1 (6 bases). CDR1 and CDR2 from the germline V gene are SNHLY and FYNNEI. This CDR3 has 15 amino acids. Trimming removed 3 bases from V and 0 bases from J, with 9 bases in between. The CDR3 reads CASSERTDSNQPQHF. DNA for the CDR3: TGTGCCAGCAGTGAGAGGACAGATAGCAATCAGCCCCAGCATTTT.

This clonotype came up a few times. The chain has TRBV7-6 and TRBJ2-7; no reliable D call. In germline, CDR1 is SGHVS, CDR2 FNYEAQ. Trimming pared 5 bases from V and 5 bases from J, leaving 10 bases between. The CDR3 extends over 12 amino acids. The chain's CDR3 is CASSQMGNEQYF. As DNA, the CDR3 is TGTGCCAGCAGCCAGATGGGGAACGAGCAGTACTTC.

This clonotype was recorded a few times. The J gene is TRBJ2-3, the V gene TRBV27; 13 positions agree with TRBD2. Losses at the gene ends were 5 bases for V and 0 bases for J; bases not matched to a gene: 2. The CDR3 is 16 amino acids. Germline CDR1 reads MNHEY; CDR2 reads SMNVEV (reference sequence). CDR3 nucleotide sequence: TGTGCCAGCAGTACTAGCGGGGGGGCAAGCACAGATACGCAGTATTTT. This translates into CASSTSGGASTDTQYF.

This chain links TRBV7-6 with TRBJ2-5, with D perhaps TRBD2 (6 bases). The germline V gene encodes CDR1 SGHVS and CDR2 FNYEAQ. CDR3 size: 14 residues. Trimming cost V 5 bases and J 0 bases, with 10 bases left between them. The CDR3 nucleotides are TGTGCCAGCAGCCATCGGGGGTACCAAGAGACCCAGTACTTC. Translation: CASSHRGYQETQYF. The full variable domain, in which reference TRBV7-6 and TRBJ2-5 provide the parts outside the CDR3, is GAGVSQSPRYKVTKRGQDVALRCDPISGHVSLYWYRQALGQGPEFLTYFNYEAQQDKSGLPNDRFSAERPEGSISTLTIQRTEQRDSAMYRCASSHRGYQETQYFGPGTRLLVL.

This clonotype was seen a few times. The J gene is TRBJ2-7, the V gene TRBV2; 8 bases are a match to TRBD1. The CDR3 is 15 amino acids. Germline CDR1 and CDR2: SNHLY and FYNNEI. Trimming cost V 2 bases and J 0 bases; bases outside gene matches: 3. The CDR3 sequence: CASSEYRGYSYEQYF. DNA of the CDR3: TGTGCCAGCAGTGAATACAGGGGGTACTCCTACGAGCAGTACTTC. Full variable domain (outside the CDR3, taken from reference TRBV2 and TRBJ2-7): EPEVTQTPSHQVTQMGQEVILRCVPISNHLYFYWYRQILGQKVEFLVSFYNNEISEKSEIFDDQFSVERPDGSNFTLKIRSTKLEDSAMYFCASSEYRGYSYEQYFGPGTRLTVT.

This chain connects TRBV7-9 to TRBJ2-1; TRBD2 aligns across 11 bases. The CDR3 extends over 16 amino acids. Germline assignment: CDR1 SEHNR and CDR2 FQNEAQ (reference sequence). V lost 5 bases, J lost 4 bases, and 7 bases stayed unmatched. The CDR3 reads CASSQLAGGLYNEQFF. DNA of the CDR3: TGTGCCAGCAGCCAATTAGCGGGGGGGCTGTACAATGAGCAGTTCTTC.

This clonotype was recorded a few times. This sequence joins TRBV7-6 and TRBJ2-2; TRBD1 aligns across 11 bases. Trimming at V came to 5 bases and at J to 6 bases, leaving 2 bases not matched to a gene. The CDR3 spans 14 residues. CDR1 and CDR2 (germline): SGHVS, FNYEAQ. The CDR3 spells CASSMGQGAGELFF. In nucleotides, the CDR3 is TGTGCCAGCAGCATGGGACAGGGGGCCGGGGAGCTGTTTTTT.

The J gene is TRBJ1-5, the V gene TRBV28; 10 bases fit TRBD1. This CDR3 is 19 amino acids long. The germline gives CDR1 MDHEN, CDR2 SYDVKM. V was pared by 7 bases and J by 7 bases, with 22 bases of the junction left unmatched. The CDR3 is CASTSLGGQGKSGRQPQHF. The DNA for the CDR3 is TGTGCCAGCACCTCACTGGGGGGACAGGGGAAATCTGGCCGCCAGCCCCAGCATTTT.

The chain is built from TRBV7-2 and TRBJ2-5; 9 nucleotides match TRBD2. V shed 3 bases, J shed 4 bases, and the junction held 12 bases outside the gene matches. CDR3 length: 17 amino acids. CDR1 and CDR2 (germline): SGHTA, FQGNSA. DNA of the CDR3: TGTGCCAGCAGCTTCCCCGTGGGCGCGGGGGGGCGAGAGACCCAGTACTTC. Translated: CASSFPVGAGGRETQYF. Using reference TRBV7-2 and TRBJ2-5 for the parts outside the CDR3, the full variable domain is GAGVSQSPSNKVTEKGKDVELRCDPISGHTALYWYRQSLGQGLEFLIYFQGNSAPDKSGLPSDRFSAERTGGSVSTLTIQRTQQEDSAVYLCASSFPVGAGGRETQYFGPGTRLLVL.

The chain has TRBV9 and TRBJ2-7; 12 bases are shared with TRBD2. CDR1 is SGDLS and CDR2 is YYNGEE in the germline V gene. CDR3 length: 15 residues. V dropped 4 bases and J dropped 4; count of bases not matched to a gene: 6. CDR3 in amino acids: CASSFASGGAYEQYF. The CDR3 DNA reads as TGTGCCAGCAGCTTCGCTAGCGGGGGGGCGTACGAGCAGTACTTC.

This chain links TRBV28 with TRBJ2-4; D may be TRBD2 (7 bases). V was clipped by 2 bases and J by 8 bases, with 19 bases between them. Germline V gene sequence: CDR1 MDHEN, CDR2 SYDVKM. CDR3 length: 16 amino acids. The CDR3 reads CASSLPPGGGVDIQYF. CDR3 nucleotides: TGTGCCAGCAGTTTACCCCCGGGGGGCGGGGTGGACATTCAGTACTTC.

Ten or more counts support this clonotype. The chain carries TRBV2 and TRBJ2-2, with 9 nucleotides matching TRBD2. The CDR3 sequence is 15 residues long. Germline CDR1 and CDR2: SNHLY and FYNNEI. The junction had 4 bases not matched to a gene; V was cut back by 3 bases and J by 5 bases. This CDR3 is CASSDSGGWTGELFF. The CDR3 coding sequence is TGTGCCAGCAGTGATAGCGGGGGTTGGACCGGGGAGCTGTTTTTT.

This clonotype came up a few times. This chain links TRBV27 with TRBJ2-5; possible D gene TRBD1, 6 bases. V lost 6 bases, J lost 5 bases, and 19 bases lay in between. Germline CDR1 MNHEY, CDR2 SMNVEV (reference sequence). This CDR3 spans 15 amino acids. CDR3 in amino acids: CASSNRQDGGETQYF. The CDR3, as DNA: TGTGCCAGCAGCAATAGACAGGACGGTGGGGAGACCCAGTACTTC.

The rearrangement uses TRBV4-1 and TRBJ1-2; TRBD1 is a possible D gene (5 bases). CDR1 and CDR2 (germline): MGHRA, YSYEKL. V was trimmed by 2 bases and J by 4 bases, leaving 11 bases between them. The CDR3 runs to 14 residues. CDR3 in DNA: TGCGCCAGCAGCCAAAATCAGGGTCTCTATGGCTACACCTTC. Residues: CASSQNQGLYGYTF.

The gene calls are TRBV27 and TRBJ1-2; D uncertain. The CDR3 covers 14 residues. The germline V and J ends were trimmed by 2 bases and 0 bases, with 7 bases remaining between them. The germline CDR1 and CDR2 sequences are MNHEY and SMNVEV (reference sequence). CDR3 loop: CASSLGRTNYGYTF. In nucleotides, the CDR3 is TGTGCCAGCAGTTTAGGCCGGACTAACTATGGCTACACCTTC.